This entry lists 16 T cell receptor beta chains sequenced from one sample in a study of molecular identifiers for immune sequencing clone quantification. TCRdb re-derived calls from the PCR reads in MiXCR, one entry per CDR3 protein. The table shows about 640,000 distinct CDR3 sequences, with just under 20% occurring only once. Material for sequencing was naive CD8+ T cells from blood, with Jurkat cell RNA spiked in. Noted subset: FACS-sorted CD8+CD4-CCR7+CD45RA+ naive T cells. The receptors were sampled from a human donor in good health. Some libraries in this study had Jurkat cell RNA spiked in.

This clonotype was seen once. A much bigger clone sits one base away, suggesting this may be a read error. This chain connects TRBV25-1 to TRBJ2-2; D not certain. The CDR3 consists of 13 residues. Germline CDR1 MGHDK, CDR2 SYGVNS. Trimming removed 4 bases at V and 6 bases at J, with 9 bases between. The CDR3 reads CASSAENAGELFF. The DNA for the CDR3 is TGTGCCAGCAGTGCTGAAAACGCCGGGGAGCTGTTTTTT. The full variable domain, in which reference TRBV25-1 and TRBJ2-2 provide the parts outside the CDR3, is EADIYQTPRYLVIGTGKKITLECSQTMGHDKMYWYQQDPGMELHLIHYSYGVNSTEKGDLSSESTVSRIRTEHFPLTLESARPSHTSQYLCASSAENAGELFFGEGSRLTVL.

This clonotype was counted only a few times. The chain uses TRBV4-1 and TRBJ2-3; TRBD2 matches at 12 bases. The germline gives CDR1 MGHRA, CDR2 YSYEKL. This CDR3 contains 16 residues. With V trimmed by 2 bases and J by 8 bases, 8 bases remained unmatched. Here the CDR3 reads CASSQRLAGAAGTQYF. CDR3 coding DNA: TGCGCCAGCAGCCAAAGACTAGCGGGGGCCGCCGGTACGCAGTATTTT.

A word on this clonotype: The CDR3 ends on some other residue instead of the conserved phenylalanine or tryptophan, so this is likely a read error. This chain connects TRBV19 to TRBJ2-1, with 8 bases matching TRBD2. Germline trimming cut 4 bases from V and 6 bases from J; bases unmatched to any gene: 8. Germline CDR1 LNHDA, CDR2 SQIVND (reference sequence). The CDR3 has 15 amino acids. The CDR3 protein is CASSTPGGPANEQFL. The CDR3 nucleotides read TGTGCCAGTAGTACGCCGGGGGGGCCGGCCAATGAGCAGTTCCTC.

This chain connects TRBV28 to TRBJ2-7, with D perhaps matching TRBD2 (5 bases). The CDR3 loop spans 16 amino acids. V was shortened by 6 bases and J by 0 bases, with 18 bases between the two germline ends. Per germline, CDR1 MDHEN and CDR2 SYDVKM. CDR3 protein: CASSHPRGPSSYEQYF. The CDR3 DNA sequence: TGTGCCAGCAGCCACCCTAGAGGGCCGAGCTCCTACGAGCAGTACTTC.

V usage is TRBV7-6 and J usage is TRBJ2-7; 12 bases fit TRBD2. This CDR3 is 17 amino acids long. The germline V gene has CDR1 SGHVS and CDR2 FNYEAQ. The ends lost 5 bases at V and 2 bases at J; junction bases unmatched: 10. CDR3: CASSRGPLAGGTYEQYF. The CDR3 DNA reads TGTGCCAGCAGCCGCGGCCCCCTAGCGGGGGGGACCTACGAGCAGTACTTC.

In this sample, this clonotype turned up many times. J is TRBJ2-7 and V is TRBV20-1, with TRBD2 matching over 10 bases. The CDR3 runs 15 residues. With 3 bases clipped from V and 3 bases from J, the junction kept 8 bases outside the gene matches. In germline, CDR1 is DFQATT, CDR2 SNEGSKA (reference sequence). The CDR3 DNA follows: TGCAGTGCTAGCCATCCCGGGACTAGCGACTACGAGCAGTACTTC. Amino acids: CSASHPGTSDYEQYF.

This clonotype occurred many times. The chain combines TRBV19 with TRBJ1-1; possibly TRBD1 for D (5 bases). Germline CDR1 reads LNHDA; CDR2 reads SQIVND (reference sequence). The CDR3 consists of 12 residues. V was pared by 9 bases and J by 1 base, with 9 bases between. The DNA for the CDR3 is TGTGCCAGCGGAACAGGGAACACTGAAGCTTTCTTT. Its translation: CASGTGNTEAFF.

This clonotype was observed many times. CDR3 loop: CASSLALGLAEETQYF. The CDR3 DNA reads TGTGCCAGCAGCTTAGCCCTAGGACTAGCAGAAGAGACCCAGTACTTC. The rearrangement links TRBV7-9 to TRBJ2-5, with TRBD2 identical over 8 bases. The V segment lost 0 bases and the J segment 3 bases; nucleotides outside the gene matches: 6. The CDR3 spans 16 residues. CDR1 SEHNR and CDR2 FQNEAQ come from the germline V gene (reference sequence). The full variable domain, its missing parts supplied by reference TRBV7-9 and TRBJ2-5, is DTGVSQNPRHKITKRGQNVTFRCDPISEHNRLYWYRQTLGQGPEFLTYFQNEAQLEKSRLLSDRFSAERPKGSFSTLEIQRTEQGDSAMYLCASSLALGLAEETQYFGPGTRLLVL.

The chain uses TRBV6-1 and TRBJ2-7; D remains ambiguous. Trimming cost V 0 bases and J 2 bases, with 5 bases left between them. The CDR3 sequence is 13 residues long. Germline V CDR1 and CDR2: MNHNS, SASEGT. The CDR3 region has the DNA TGTGCCAGCAGTGAAGCGCTTCCCTACGAGCAGTACTTC. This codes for CASSEALPYEQYF.

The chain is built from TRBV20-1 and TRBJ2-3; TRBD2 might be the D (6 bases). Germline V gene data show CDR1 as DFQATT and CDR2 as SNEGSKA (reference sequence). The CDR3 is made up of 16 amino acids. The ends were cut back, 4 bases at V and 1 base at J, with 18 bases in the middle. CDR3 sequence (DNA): TGCAGTGCTAAAACCGGGACTCGGCGGGGCACAGATACGCAGTATTTT. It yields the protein CSAKTGTRRGTDTQYF.

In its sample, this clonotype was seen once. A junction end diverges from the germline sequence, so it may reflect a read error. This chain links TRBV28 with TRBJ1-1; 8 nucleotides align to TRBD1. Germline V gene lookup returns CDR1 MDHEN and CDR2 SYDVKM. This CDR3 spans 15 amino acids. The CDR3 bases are TGTGCCAGCAGTTTAGCAGGGGGCATGAACACTGAAGCTTCCTTT. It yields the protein CASSLAGGMNTEASF. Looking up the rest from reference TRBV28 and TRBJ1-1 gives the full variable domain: DVKVTQSSRYLVKRTGEKVFLECVQDMDHENMFWYRQDPGLGLRLIYFSYDVKMKEKGDIPEGYSVSREKKERFSLILESASTNQTSMYLCASSLAGGMNTEASFGQGTRLTVV.

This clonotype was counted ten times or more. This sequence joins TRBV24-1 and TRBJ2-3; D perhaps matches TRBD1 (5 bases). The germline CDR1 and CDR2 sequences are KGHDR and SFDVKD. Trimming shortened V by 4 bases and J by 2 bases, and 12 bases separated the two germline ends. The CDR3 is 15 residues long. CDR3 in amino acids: CATSDPDSYTDTQYF. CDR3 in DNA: TGTGCCACCAGTGACCCTGACAGTTACACAGATACGCAGTATTTT.

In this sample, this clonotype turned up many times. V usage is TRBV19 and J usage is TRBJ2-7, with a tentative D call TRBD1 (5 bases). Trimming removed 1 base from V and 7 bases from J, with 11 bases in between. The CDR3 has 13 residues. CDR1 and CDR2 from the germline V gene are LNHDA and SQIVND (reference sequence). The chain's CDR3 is CASSIGQSGEQYF. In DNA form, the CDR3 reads TGTGCCAGTAGTATAGGACAGTCTGGGGAGCAGTACTTC.

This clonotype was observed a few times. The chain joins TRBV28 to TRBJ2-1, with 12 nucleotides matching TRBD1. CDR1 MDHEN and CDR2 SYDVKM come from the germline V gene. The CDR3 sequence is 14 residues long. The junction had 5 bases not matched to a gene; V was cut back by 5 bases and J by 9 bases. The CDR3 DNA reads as TGTGCCAGCAGTCCGGGACAGGGGGCAAGTGAGCAGTTCTTC. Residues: CASSPGQGASEQFF.

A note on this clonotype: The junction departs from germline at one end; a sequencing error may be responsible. CDR3: CTSSVTRDSLYEQYF. Written as DNA, the CDR3 is TGTACCAGTAGTGTCACTCGGGACAGCCTCTACGAGCAGTACTTC. The J gene is TRBJ2-7, the V gene TRBV19, with 7 bases matching TRBD1. Germline lookup yields CDR1 LNHDA and CDR2 SQIVND (reference sequence). The CDR3 has 15 residues.

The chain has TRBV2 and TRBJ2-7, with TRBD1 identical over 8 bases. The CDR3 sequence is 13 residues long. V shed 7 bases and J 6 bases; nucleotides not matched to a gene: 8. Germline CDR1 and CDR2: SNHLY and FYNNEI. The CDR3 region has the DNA TGTGCCAGCACGTTTCAGGGGGCACCCGAGCAGTACTTC. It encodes CASTFQGAPEQYF.